The T cell receptor (beta chain) described here comes from a study of shared clonotypes between healthy human individuals. Turning to the study itself: A couple of women and three men aged 18 to 49 served as donors.

A note on this clone: Its matching antigen is unknown.

Assay used: immunoSEQ multiplex PCR; TCRdb lists only in-frame clones, some missing. Of 1.5 million to 2.5 million clones listed, roughly 94% were seen once; the top ten hold 0.95% to 1.5%. Study results and caveats: Among non-shared clonotypes, generation probabilities were lower than among those shared by all four donors.

In the naive CD8 group, cells lacked CD45RO and were positively selected for CCR7, so terminally differentiated effector memory CD45RA+ cells were left out. Donors, healthy HIV-negative adults, lacked recent acute infections or vaccinations. Caucasian adults living in Nashville, Tennessee, provided all samples. The receptor's source is a young man in good health. The sample comprised naive CD8+ T cells sorted from blood.

CDR3 region: CASSYPDREDQPQHF. The CDR3 region has the DNA TGTGCCAGCAGTTATCCGGACAGGGAGGATCAGCCCCAGCATTTT. The chain recombines TRBV6-5 with TRBJ1-5, with 8 bases that match TRBD1. The germline gives CDR1 MNHEY, CDR2 SVGAGI. With V trimmed by 3 bases and J by 5 bases, 6 bases remained unmatched. The CDR3 covers 15 residues.